This T cell receptor (beta chain) is drawn from a study of naive and memory T cell subsets. Four subsets defined by CD45RA and CD27 were sorted after CD3, CD4, CD8 and live/dead staining. General study points: Naive repertoires, especially CD8, held a few larger clonotypes, possibly memory cells re-expressing CD45RA.

CDR1 and CDR2 (germline): MNHEY, SVGAGI. This CDR3 is built from 17 residues. V lost 5 bases and J lost 2; bases outside the gene matches: 11. On this clonotype itself: Its antigen is as yet unknown.

Two oligonucleotides, mixed equimolar, formed the beta constant-region primer covering TRBC1 and TRBC2. The ligated cDNA underwent four PCR rounds using SP2 and nested alpha and beta constant-region primers. Via MiXCR, TCRdb re-called the UMI-ligation and nested PCR reads, giving one row per CDR3 protein. Among about 140,000 distinct CDR3 sequences listed, about 20% were seen once. Sequences were obtained from naive CD8+ T cells from blood. The rearrangement uses TRBV6-5 and TRBJ1-5; 8 nucleotides align to TRBD1. This clonotype was sampled from a human donor in good health. The CDR3 DNA follows: TGTGCCAGCAGTCCCCAACAGGGGGAGGTGGGCAATCAGCCCCAGCATTTT. The encoded protein is CASSPQQGEVGNQPQHF.